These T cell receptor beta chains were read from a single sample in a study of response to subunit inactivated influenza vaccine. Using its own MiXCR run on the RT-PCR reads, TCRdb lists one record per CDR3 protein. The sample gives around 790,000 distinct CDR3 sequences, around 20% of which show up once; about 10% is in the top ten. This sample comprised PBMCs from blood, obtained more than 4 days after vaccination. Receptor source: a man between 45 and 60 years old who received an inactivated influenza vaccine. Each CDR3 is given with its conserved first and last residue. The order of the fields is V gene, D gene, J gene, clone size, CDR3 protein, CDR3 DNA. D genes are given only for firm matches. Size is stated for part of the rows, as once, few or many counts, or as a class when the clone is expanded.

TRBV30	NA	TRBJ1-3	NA	CAWSALVDTIYF	TGTGCCTGGAGTGCCCTTGTAGACACCATATATTTT
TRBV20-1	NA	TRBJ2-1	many	CSARALSGHWDNEQFF	TGCAGTGCTAGAGCCCTCTCGGGACACTGGGACAATGAGCAGTTCTTC
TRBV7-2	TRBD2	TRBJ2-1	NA	CASTSLAGVEQFF	TGTGCCAGCACTTCACTAGCGGGAGTTGAGCAGTTCTTC
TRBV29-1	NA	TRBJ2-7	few	CSATGRVWQYF	TGCAGCGCCACAGGTAGGGTGTGGCAGTACTTC
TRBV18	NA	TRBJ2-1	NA	CASIRWGAGTYNEQFF	TGTGCTTCAATCCGGTGGGGGGCCGGGACCTACAATGAGCAGTTCTTC
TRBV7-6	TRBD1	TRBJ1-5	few	CASSSDRVQPQHF	TGTGCCAGCAGCTCGGACAGGGTTCAGCCCCAGCATTTT
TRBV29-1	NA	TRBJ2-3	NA	CSVESRADTQYF	TGCAGCGTTGAGTCTCGGGCCGATACGCAGTATTTT
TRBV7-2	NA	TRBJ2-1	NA	CASSPPRTSNEQFF	TGTGCCAGCAGCCCGCCTCGCACGAGTAATGAGCAGTTCTTC
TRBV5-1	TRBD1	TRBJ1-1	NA	CASSRGTDTEAFF	TGCGCCAGCAGCCGGGGGACAGACACTGAAGCTTTCTTT
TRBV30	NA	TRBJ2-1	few	CAWSTPRTEQFF	TGTGCCTGGAGTACGCCAAGGACTGAGCAGTTCTTC
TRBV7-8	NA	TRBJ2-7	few	CASRRPGSEQYF	TGTGCCAGCAGGCGACCAGGGTCCGAGCAGTACTTC
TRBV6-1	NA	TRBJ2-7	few	CASRETWGLHYEQYF	TGTGCCAGCCGCGAAACGTGGGGGCTTCATTACGAGCAGTACTTC
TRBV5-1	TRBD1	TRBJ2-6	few	CASSSPGQGSGANVLTF	TGCGCCAGCAGCTCTCCGGGACAGGGGTCTGGGGCCAACGTCCTGACTTTC
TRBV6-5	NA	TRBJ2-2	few	CASSYSGRNTGELFF	TGTGCCAGCAGTTACTCGGGCAGGAACACCGGGGAGCTGTTTTTT
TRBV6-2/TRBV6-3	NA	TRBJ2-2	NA	CASSYRVGSNTGELFF	TGTGCCAGCAGTTACCGGGTCGGGTCGAACACCGGGGAGCTGTTTTTT
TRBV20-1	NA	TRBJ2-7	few	CSARLLTKKRNYEQYF	TGCAGTGCTAGGTTGTTGACCAAGAAACGTAACTACGAGCAGTACTTC
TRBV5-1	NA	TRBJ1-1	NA	CASSDALWTMNTEAFF	TGCGCCAGCAGCGACGCTCTTTGGACAATGAACACTGAAGCTTTCTTT
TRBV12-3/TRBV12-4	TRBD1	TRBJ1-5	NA	CASTTDRGSHNQPQHF	TGTGCCAGCACCACCGACAGGGGATCCCATAATCAGCCCCAGCATTTT
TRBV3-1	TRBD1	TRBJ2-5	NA	CASSQSGTGKQETQYF	TGTGCCAGCAGCCAATCCGGGACAGGAAAACAAGAGACCCAGTACTTC
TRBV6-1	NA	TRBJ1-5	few	CATSLRQSNQPQHF	TGTGCCACCTCACTGAGGCAGAGCAATCAGCCCCAGCATTTT
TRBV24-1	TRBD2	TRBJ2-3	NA	CATQTSGSTDTQYF	TGTGCCACTCAGACTAGCGGGAGTACAGATACGCAGTATTTT
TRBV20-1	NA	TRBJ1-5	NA	CSAKDPRANQPQHF	TGCAGTGCTAAGGACCCGCGCGCGAATCAGCCCCAGCATTTT
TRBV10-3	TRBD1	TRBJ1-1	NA	CAISDWTGGDTEAFF	TGTGCCATCAGTGACTGGACAGGGGGAGATACTGAAGCTTTCTTT
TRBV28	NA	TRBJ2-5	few	CASSPWNNQETQYF	TGTGCCAGCAGTCCCTGGAACAACCAAGAGACCCAGTACTTC
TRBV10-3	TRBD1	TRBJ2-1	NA	CAIGDRALGEQFF	TGTGCCATTGGAGACAGGGCCCTGGGCGAGCAGTTCTTC
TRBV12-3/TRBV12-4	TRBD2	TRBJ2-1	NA	CASSLAGTSWFF	TGTGCCAGCAGTTTGGCCGGGACTAGCTGGTTCTTC
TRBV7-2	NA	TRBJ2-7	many	CASSSWGSYEQYF	TGTGCCAGCAGCTCGTGGGGGAGCTACGAGCAGTACTTC
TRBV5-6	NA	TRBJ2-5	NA	CASSPMGGARETQYF	TGTGCCAGCAGCCCAATGGGGGGGGCTAGAGAGACCCAGTACTTC
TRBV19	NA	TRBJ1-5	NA	CASSIEEWVMQPQHF	TGTGCCAGTAGTATTGAGGAATGGGTTATGCAGCCCCAGCATTTT
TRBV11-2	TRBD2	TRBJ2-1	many	CASSLVPGGLDEQFF	TGTGCCAGCAGCTTAGTTCCGGGGGGGCTCGATGAGCAGTTCTTC
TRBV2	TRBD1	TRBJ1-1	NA	CASSVVPGGTEAFF	TGTGCCAGCAGTGTCGTGCCAGGGGGAACTGAAGCTTTCTTT
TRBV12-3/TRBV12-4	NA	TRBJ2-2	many	CASSFGGNTGELFF	TGTGCCAGCAGTTTCGGGGGGAACACCGGGGAGCTGTTTTTT
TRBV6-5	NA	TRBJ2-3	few	CASSYDGGDTQYF	TGTGCCAGCAGTTACGATGGGGGTGATACGCAGTATTTT
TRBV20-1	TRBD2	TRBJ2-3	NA	CSAPDTSGRQDTQYF	TGCAGTGCGCCAGATACTAGCGGGAGACAAGATACGCAGTATTTT
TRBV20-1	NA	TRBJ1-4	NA	CSARDNRATNEKLFF	TGCAGTGCTAGAGATAACAGAGCAACTAATGAAAAACTGTTTTTT